Sequencing of this T cell receptor beta chain was carried out in a study of shared clonotypes between healthy human individuals. Notes on the study in general: The rarefaction results pointed to incomplete sorted-subset sequencing despite large depth. The study found 4.5% to 5% of naive CD4 clonotypes shared across a few donors.

CDR3 size: 15 residues. Deletions cut 1 base from V and 1 base from J, with 8 bases between. Germline CDR1 reads MNHNY; CDR2 reads SVGAGI (reference sequence). On this clone itself: The antigen remains unidentified.

All donors were healthy HIV-negative adults lacking recent acute infections or vaccinations. Profiling relied on immunoSEQ multiplex PCR, and the TCRdb table lists in-frame clones only, not all of them. The sample consists of 2.3 million or so clones, 93% of them appearing once. The sequence was obtained from a man aged 18 to 35 in good health. Some clones in this sample may be carry-over from other donors' samples. The sequencing input was naive CD4+ T cells from PBMCs. Specified subset: CD45RA+ positively selected. The chain has TRBV6-6 and TRBJ1-3; D not certain. In DNA form, the CDR3 reads TGTGCCAGCAGTTACTTCCAGGAGTCTGGAAACACCATATATTTT. Translating it yields CASSYFQESGNTIYF.